This TCR beta chain emerged from a study of blood T cell repertoires in COVID-19. Study-level information: Researchers got acute and convalescent COVID-19 samples from the United States, Italy and Spain. The analysed material was cDNA or gDNA that came from T cells, B-cell-depleted T cells, or PBMCs.

Looked up from germline, CDR1 is MNHNS and CDR2 is SASEGT. Trimming at V came to 2 bases and at J to 1 base, leaving 5 bases not matched to a gene. This CDR3 is 16 amino acids long. Authors' data handling: Reference gene primer amplification gave nucleated cell count estimates. TCRdb keeps only in-frame clones here, not all; method: immunoSEQ multiplex PCR. The V and J calls and clone size are taken from that table; D and trimming were inferred from the DNA. The sample records about 140,000 clones, about 88% being singletons. The source material was peripheral blood. This TCR was recovered from a human donor in a cohort sampled during active COVID-19. The chain is built from TRBV6-1 and TRBJ1-1; 9 bases line up with TRBD1. CDR3: CASSERWTGENTEAFF. CDR3 bases: TGTGCCAGCAGTGAACGCTGGACAGGGGAGAACACTGAAGCTTTCTTT.